The source of this T cell receptor (beta chain) is a study of graft-versus-host responses after intestinal transplantation. TCRdb's table, derived via immunoSEQ multiplex PCR, lists solely in-frame clones and lacks some. This table has approximately 97,000 clones, 90% to 95% appearing once. Concerning this clone itself: Its antigen is as yet unknown.

V shed 6 bases and J 15 bases; nucleotides not matched to a gene: 13. CDR3 size: 14 residues. Germline V lookup: CDR1 SGHNT, CDR2 YENEEA. The chain couples TRBV11-3 to TRBJ2-1, with 11 bases that match TRBD2. The source was unstimulated CD4+ T cells sorted from spleen or lymph node cells, collected before transplant. The source is a human donor who was the organ donor for an intestinal transplant. The CDR3 bases are TGTGCCAGCAGACAAGGTAGCGGGGGGGAAGGTTTGTTCTTC. Amino acids: CASRQGSGGEGLFF.